Listed below are T cell receptor beta chains from one sample, sequenced in a study of technical replicates of blood from several donors. Method: immunoSEQ multiplex PCR; TCRdb's copy keeps in-frame clones and lacks some. The table lists more than 75,000 clones, 93% of them singletons. The sequenced sample consisted of T cells isolated from PBMCs. These receptors were obtained from a human donor in good health. The CDR3 runs from the conserved cysteine through the conserved F or W. The order of the fields is clone size, V gene, J gene, D gene, CDR3 protein, CDR3 DNA. D genes are given only for firm matches. Clone size is shown for a subset of rows, as once, few, many or a class of expanded clone.

clone_size: -
v_call: TRBV7-9
j_call: TRBJ1-2
d_call: -
cdr3_aa: CASSLGVGGRATGYTF
cdr3_nt: TGTGCCAGCAGCTTAGGAGTAGGCGGGCGGGCAACCGGCTACACCTTC

clone_size: -
v_call: TRBV11-2
j_call: TRBJ1-3
d_call: TRBD1
cdr3_aa: CASSSIRGPDGHTIYF
cdr3_nt: TGTGCCAGCAGCTCAATCAGGGGGCCTGATGGGCACACCATATATTTT

clone_size: -
v_call: TRBV12-5
j_call: TRBJ1-2
d_call: -
cdr3_aa: CASGWATAPSRYYGYTF
cdr3_nt: TGTGCTAGTGGTTGGGCGACAGCGCCATCCCGCTACTATGGCTACACCTTC

clone_size: once
v_call: TRBV27
j_call: TRBJ2-5
d_call: TRBD1
cdr3_aa: CASSSGQGPRETQYF
cdr3_nt: TGTGCCAGCAGTTCAGGACAGGGCCCCCGAGAGACCCAGTACTTC

clone_size: -
v_call: TRBV11-3
j_call: TRBJ2-7
d_call: -
cdr3_aa: CASSFRGSEQYF
cdr3_nt: TGTGCCAGCAGCTTTCGGGGATCCGAGCAGTACTTC

clone_size: -
v_call: TRBV2
j_call: TRBJ2-1
d_call: -
cdr3_aa: CASSSSSYNEQFF
cdr3_nt: TGTGCCAGCAGTTCCTCCTCCTACAATGAGCAGTTCTTC

clone_size: -
v_call: TRBV7-9
j_call: TRBJ1-1
d_call: -
cdr3_aa: CASASGIEAFF
cdr3_nt: TGTGCCAGTGCTTCAGGAATTGAAGCTTTCTTT

clone_size: -
v_call: TRBV18
j_call: TRBJ2-7
d_call: -
cdr3_aa: CASSPAETEQYF
cdr3_nt: TGTGCCAGCTCACCCGCGGAGACCGAGCAGTACTTC

clone_size: -
v_call: TRBV30
j_call: TRBJ2-5
d_call: TRBD1
cdr3_aa: CAWSVEGAETQYF
cdr3_nt: TGTGCCTGGAGTGTAGAGGGGGCGGAGACCCAGTACTTC

clone_size: -
v_call: TRBV27
j_call: TRBJ2-7
d_call: TRBD2
cdr3_aa: CASAFGRAEVREQYF
cdr3_nt: TGTGCCAGCGCTTTCGGGAGGGCCGAGGTCCGCGAGCAGTACTTC